These T cell receptor beta chains were read from a single sample in a study of cytomegalovirus exposure and HLA in healthy donors. Libraries were prepared by immunoSEQ multiplex PCR; TCRdb keeps only in-frame clonotypes and omits some of them. Recorded for this sample: about 39,000 clones. The sample comprised PBMCs. The receptors stem from a male donor in good health and CMV-seronegative. Both conserved end residues are part of each CDR3. Each record gives: CDR3 protein, CDR3 DNA, V gene, clone size, D gene, J gene. D genes are given only for firm matches. Size is omitted from some rows. Given values are once, few, many or a class for expanded clones.

CASSVQSHGYTF | TGTGCCAGCAGTGTACAGTCCCATGGCTACACCTTC | TRBV6-1 | - | - | TRBJ1-2
CASSLGSLAKNIQYF | TGTGCCAGCAGCTTGGGCTCACTAGCCAAAAACATTCAGTACTTC | TRBV5-1 | - | - | TRBJ2-4
CATGSTEAFF | TGTGCCACTGGGAGTACTGAAGCTTTCTTT | TRBV7-9 | - | - | TRBJ1-1
CASSQGGDLSGANVLTF | TGCGCCAGCAGCCAAGGTGGAGATCTCTCTGGGGCCAACGTCCTGACTTTC | TRBV4-1 | - | - | TRBJ2-6
CASSFHGQGTESTIYF | TGTGCCAGCAGCTTTCACGGACAGGGGACGGAAAGCACCATATATTTT | TRBV7-9 | - | TRBD1 | TRBJ1-3
CASSIGQVYNEQFF | TGTGCCAGTAGTATAGGGCAGGTTTACAATGAGCAGTTCTTC | TRBV19 | - | - | TRBJ2-1
CASSVRGRNTEAFF | TGTGCCAGCAGCGTCCGGGGGAGGAACACTGAAGCTTTCTTT | TRBV9 | - | - | TRBJ1-1
CASSPGGANEQFF | TGCGCCAGCAGTCCGGGGGGGGCAAATGAGCAGTTCTTC | TRBV10-1 | - | TRBD2 | TRBJ2-1
CASSSPLLGTGQETQYF | TGTGCCAGCAGCTCACCCCTCTTGGGGACAGGACAAGAGACCCAGTACTTC | TRBV7-9 | - | TRBD1 | TRBJ2-5
CASSYDRINTGELFF | TGTGCCAGCAGTTATGATAGAATAAACACCGGGGAGCTGTTTTTT | TRBV6-5 | - | - | TRBJ2-2
CASSWRGGPYEQYF | TGTGCCAGCAGTTGGCGGGGGGGCCCCTACGAGCAGTACTTC | TRBV27 | - | TRBD2 | TRBJ2-7
CASSLNVAGMDF | TGTGCCAGCAGCTTAAACGTCGCAGGAATGGACTTC | TRBV11-2 | - | - | TRBJ1-2
CASSASGGSTGELFF | TGTGCCAGCAGTGCTAGCGGGGGGTCCACCGGGGAGCTGTTTTTT | TRBV6-4 | medium-sized | TRBD2 | TRBJ2-2
CASSLKTGFNEKLFF | TGTGCCAGCAGCTTGAAAACAGGCTTTAATGAAAAACTGTTTTTT | TRBV5-6 | - | - | TRBJ1-4
CASRDGGKGYGYTF | TGTGCCAGCAGGGACGGAGGAAAGGGCTATGGCTACACCTTC | TRBV14 | - | - | TRBJ1-2
CASSLTTQSNQPQHF | TGTGCCAGCAGCTTAACGACACAGAGCAATCAGCCCCAGCATTTT | TRBV7-2 | - | - | TRBJ1-5
CASSPRGGADTEAFF | TGTGCCAGCAGCCCCCGCGGGGGGGCGGACACTGAAGCTTTCTTT | TRBV9 | - | - | TRBJ1-1
CASSVPPRYYERNNTEAFF | TGTGCCAGCAGCGTCCCACCGCGCTATTATGAGCGGAATAACACTGAAGCTTTCTTT | TRBV5-6 | - | - | TRBJ1-1
CASRGRGSYTF | TGTGCCAGCCGAGGACGGGGAAGCTACACCTTC | TRBV6-5 | - | - | TRBJ1-2
CASSPTQAWGNTIYF | TGTGCCAGCAGCCCAACACAGGCTTGGGGAAACACCATATATTTT | TRBV7-6 | - | - | TRBJ1-3
CATSLVVSGEQFF | TGCGCCACGTCCTTAGTTGTCTCCGGTGAGCAGTTCTTC | TRBV5-1 | - | - | TRBJ2-1
CSVPGQPGNTIYF | TGCAGCGTTCCGGGACAGCCTGGAAACACCATATATTTT | TRBV29-1 | - | TRBD1 | TRBJ1-3
CASSPAGPYEQYF | TGTGCCAGCAGTCCCGCAGGGCCCTACGAGCAGTACTTC | TRBV6-5 | - | - | TRBJ2-7
CASSSPPGEKLFF | TGTGCCAGCAGCTCACCTCCGGGTGAAAAACTGTTTTTT | TRBV11-2 | - | - | TRBJ1-4
CSVEGLNTEAFF | TGCAGCGTTGAGGGGCTGAACACTGAAGCTTTCTTT | TRBV29-1 | - | - | TRBJ1-1
CASSEGSAHIDTQYF | TGTGCCAGCAGTGAGGGCTCCGCCCACATTGATACGCAGTATTTT | TRBV6-4 | - | - | TRBJ2-3
CASSLGASGLKFF | TGTGCCAGCAGCTTAGGGGCTAGCGGTCTCAAATTCTTC | TRBV7-2 | - | TRBD2 | TRBJ2-1
CASRGGQGKIDTPLHF | TGTGCCAGCAGGGGAGGACAGGGAAAAATAGACACACCCCTCCACTTT | TRBV4-2 | - | TRBD1 | TRBJ1-6
CASSGPGGSSGYTF | TGTGCCAGTAGTGGACCAGGGGGATCGAGTGGCTACACCTTC | TRBV19 | - | TRBD1 | TRBJ1-2
CASSRKNTGELFF | TGTGCCAGCAGTCGTAAGAACACCGGGGAGCTGTTTTTT | TRBV25-1 | - | - | TRBJ2-2
CASSSGQGGNQPQHF | TGTGCCAGCAGCTCAGGACAGGGGGGAAATCAGCCCCAGCATTTT | TRBV11-2 | - | TRBD1 | TRBJ1-5
CASSDGGQPQHF | TGTGCCAGCAGTGACGGGGGTCAGCCCCAGCATTTT | TRBV6-1 | - | - | TRBJ1-5
CASSDSGTGGNEQFF | TGTGCCAGCAGTGACTCAGGGACAGGGGGCAATGAGCAGTTCTTC | TRBV6-4 | - | TRBD1 | TRBJ2-1
CASSGDYRDTGELFF | TGTGCCAGCAGCGGGGACTACCGGGACACCGGGGAGCTGTTTTTT | TRBV9 | - | TRBD2 | TRBJ2-2
CASSGGQNQPQHF | TGTGCCAGCAGTGGGGGACAGAATCAGCCCCAGCATTTT | TRBV2 | - | TRBD1 | TRBJ1-5
CASSQDHGSAAGELFF | TGTGCCAGCAGCCAAGATCACGGTAGCGCGGCCGGGGAGCTGTTTTTT | TRBV4-2 | - | - | TRBJ2-2
CASSRTANTEAFF | TGTGCCAGCAGCCGGACAGCGAACACTGAAGCTTTCTTT | TRBV5-5 | - | - | TRBJ1-1